A selection of T cell receptor beta chains follows, all from one sample in a study of PD-1 blockade in classical Hodgkin lymphoma. Profiled with immunoSEQ multiplex PCR; TCRdb holds only in-frame clones, not every one. The sample shows 75,000 to 100,000 clones, roughly 84% of them seen only once. The source material was peripheral blood mononuclear cells (PBMCs), sampled at baseline. Source of these receptors: a human donor with classical Hodgkin lymphoma. Each CDR3 is given with its conserved first and last residue. A D gene is named only where the DNA matches it firmly. The size field is filled for only some rows; it gives once, few, many or a size class.

TGCGCCAGCAGTAAAGCCCGGGACAGGGACTTCGATGAGCAGTTCTTC	CASSKARDRDFDEQFF	16	NA	TRBJ2-1	TRBD1	TRBV10-1
TGTGCCAGCAGCCAAGAGAGGGACAGTCAGCGGCCCCAGCATTTT	CASSQERDSQRPQHF	15	NA	TRBJ1-5	TRBD1	TRBV4-2
TGTGCCATCAGCGACGGGACTAGCGGAAACAATGAGCAGTTCTTC	CAISDGTSGNNEQFF	15	NA	TRBJ2-1	TRBD2	TRBV10-3
TGTGCCAGCAGCTTGCAAGGTGGGCACACTGAAGCTTTCTTT	CASSLQGGHTEAFF	14	NA	TRBJ1-1	NA	TRBV5-4
TGTGCCAGCAGCTTAGATACTGGGAACGTTAAAGCTTTCTTT	CASSLDTGNVKAFF	14	once	TRBJ1-1	NA	TRBV11-2
TGTGCCAGCAGCCAAAGGTTCGGGCTAGCGGAACCCCTTAGTTACAATGAGCAGTTCTTC	CASSQRFGLAEPLSYNEQFF	20	NA	TRBJ2-1	TRBD2	TRBV14
TGTGCCAGCAGCTTGGTTGCGGGAGGGCAGGGTTTTGAGCAGTTCTTC	CASSLVAGGQGFEQFF	16	once	TRBJ2-1	TRBD2	TRBV5-4
TGCGCCAGCAGCCAGATACTAGCGGGAGTGCCCGGTACGCAGTATTTT	CASSQILAGVPGTQYF	16	NA	TRBJ2-3	TRBD2	TRBV4-3
TGCGCCAGCAGAACCGGCACAGATACGCAGTATTTT	CASRTGTDTQYF	12	NA	TRBJ2-3	NA	TRBV5-1
TGTGCCAGCAGCCCCCGGGACAGGGGTCTTACTAACTATGGCTACACCTTC	CASSPRDRGLTNYGYTF	17	NA	TRBJ1-2	TRBD1	TRBV7-2
TGTGCCAGCTCGTATCTGACCAAAAACATTCAGTACTTC	CASSYLTKNIQYF	13	NA	TRBJ2-4	NA	TRBV18
TGTGCCAGCAGTGCCCTTACAGGGGAGACCCAGTACTTC	CASSALTGETQYF	13	NA	TRBJ2-5	NA	TRBV2
TGTGCCAGCAGTCCCCCAAGCGGACTAAGCACAGATACGCAGTATTTT	CASSPPSGLSTDTQYF	16	NA	TRBJ2-3	NA	TRBV27
TGTGCCAGCAGCTCCCAACAGAACACTGAAGCTTTCTTT	CASSSQQNTEAFF	13	NA	TRBJ1-1	NA	TRBV7-3
TGTGCCAGCAGTTCTCCCGGACAGGGAAGGACCGGGGAGCTGTTTTTT	CASSSPGQGRTGELFF	16	few	TRBJ2-2	TRBD1	TRBV25-1
TGTGCCAGCAGCCCAACAGGGGGAAGAACTGAAGCTTTCTTT	CASSPTGGRTEAFF	14	NA	TRBJ1-1	TRBD1	TRBV6-5
TGTGCCAGCAGCGTAAGTCCCGGGGTGAACACTGAAGCTTTCTTT	CASSVSPGVNTEAFF	15	NA	TRBJ1-1	NA	TRBV9
TGTGCCAGTAGTATTTCTAGCGGGAGTTACGAGCAGTACTTC	CASSISSGSYEQYF	14	NA	TRBJ2-7	TRBD2	TRBV19
TGTGCCAGCAGCGTCCTTGGGACTAGCGCCTACAATGAGCAGTTCTTC	CASSVLGTSAYNEQFF	16	NA	TRBJ2-1	TRBD2	TRBV9
TGTGCCAGCAGCTTGTCTTCCTACGAGCAGTACTTC	CASSLSSYEQYF	12	NA	TRBJ2-7	NA	TRBV7-9
TGCGCCAGCAGCTTGGAACCGGACACGGCTTTGAGTGAGCAGTTCTTC	CASSLEPDTALSEQFF	16	NA	TRBJ2-1	NA	TRBV5-1
TGTGCCATCAGTGACCCCCCGGGGGCCGGAGCCAAAAACATTCAGTACTTC	CAISDPPGAGAKNIQYF	17	NA	TRBJ2-4	NA	TRBV10-3
TGTGCCAGCAGCACACCCCAGGGGTTCCACTATGGCTACACCTTC	CASSTPQGFHYGYTF	15	NA	TRBJ1-2	NA	TRBV28
TGTGCCAGCAGCTTGGTTACTAGCGTTGAGACCCAGTACTTC	CASSLVTSVETQYF	14	few	TRBJ2-5	TRBD2	TRBV5-4
TGTGCCAGCAGTTTACGGCAGGTGGAGACCCAGTACTTC	CASSLRQVETQYF	13	NA	TRBJ2-5	NA	TRBV27
TGTGCCAGCAGCGTATTCCCTCAGGGGGCTGGAAACACCATATATTTT	CASSVFPQGAGNTIYF	16	NA	TRBJ1-3	TRBD1	TRBV9
TGTGCCAGCAGCTTTGGGGCCTATTGGGAGACCCAGTACTTC	CASSFGAYWETQYF	14	NA	TRBJ2-5	NA	TRBV7-9
TGTGCCAGTAGTAGCGCAGGGGAATCTGGAAACACCATATATTTT	CASSSAGESGNTIYF	15	NA	TRBJ1-3	NA	TRBV19
TGTGCCAGCAGTTTTTCAGGGACTTATCAGCCCCAGCATTTT	CASSFSGTYQPQHF	14	NA	TRBJ1-5	NA	TRBV28
TGTGCCAGTAGTCACACTCACAGGGGAGGCTATGGCTACACCTTC	CASSHTHRGGYGYTF	15	NA	TRBJ1-2	TRBD1	TRBV19
TGCGCCAGCAGCTGGACCAGCTCCTTTGACACAGATACGCAGTATTTT	CASSWTSSFDTDTQYF	16	NA	TRBJ2-3	NA	TRBV5-1
TGTGCCAGTAGTGGACTAGCGGGATTGGATGAGCAGTTCTTC	CASSGLAGLDEQFF	14	NA	TRBJ2-1	TRBD2	TRBV19
TGTGCCAGTAGTATAGTCGGGGGCAGGCCGTCGAGCTCTGGGGCCAACGTCCTGACTTTC	CASSIVGGRPSSSGANVLTF	20	NA	TRBJ2-6	NA	TRBV19
TGTGCCGTAGGACTAGCAGTCCCCGGGGAGCTGTTTTTT	CAVGLAVPGELFF	13	NA	TRBJ2-2	TRBD2	TRBV28
TGCGCCAGCAGCCAAGAGCAGGGTATCGCCTACGGCTACACCTTC	CASSQEQGIAYGYTF	15	NA	TRBJ1-2	NA	TRBV4-1
TGTGCCACAGGCCCAGGGACAGGGGTTTGGGGGAATCAGCCCCAGCATTTT	CATGPGTGVWGNQPQHF	17	NA	TRBJ1-5	TRBD1	TRBV19
TGTGCCAGCAGCTTGGGTGGTGAAGCTTTCTTT	CASSLGGEAFF	11	NA	TRBJ1-1	NA	TRBV7-9